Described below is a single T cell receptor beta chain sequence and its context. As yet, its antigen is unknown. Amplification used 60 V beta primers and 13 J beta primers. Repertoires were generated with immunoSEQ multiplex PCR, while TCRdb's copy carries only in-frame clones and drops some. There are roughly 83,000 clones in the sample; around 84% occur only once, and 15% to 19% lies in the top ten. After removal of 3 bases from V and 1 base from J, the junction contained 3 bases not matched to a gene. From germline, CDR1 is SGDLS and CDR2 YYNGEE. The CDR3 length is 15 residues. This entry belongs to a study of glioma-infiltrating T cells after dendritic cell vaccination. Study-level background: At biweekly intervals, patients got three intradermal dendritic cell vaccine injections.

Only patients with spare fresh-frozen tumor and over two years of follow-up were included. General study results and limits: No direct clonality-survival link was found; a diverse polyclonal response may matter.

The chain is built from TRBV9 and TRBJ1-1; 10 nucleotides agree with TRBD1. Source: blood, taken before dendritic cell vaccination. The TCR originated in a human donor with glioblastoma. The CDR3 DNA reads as TGTGCCAGCAGCGAGGGGACAGGGGCGAACACTGAAGCTTTCTTT. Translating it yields CASSEGTGANTEAFF.